These 6 T cell receptor beta chains were sequenced from one sample in a study of T cells in Graves' hyperthyroidism and ophthalmopathy. There were TCR beta CDR3 regions amplified from RNA transcripts. When the TCR CDR3 underwent first-round RT-PCR, the HTBI primer set was used. MiXCR, run by TCRdb on the multiplex PCR reads, gives a single entry per CDR3 protein. The sample shows more than 500,000 distinct CDR3 sequences, approximately 15% of them seen only once. Sequencing was performed on blood. These receptors were collected from a middle-aged woman with Graves' hyperthyroidism.

This chain connects TRBV27 to TRBJ2-7; the D gene is possibly TRBD1 (5 bases). V lost 4 bases and J lost 5, with 12 bases in between. This CDR3 spans 13 amino acids. Germline V gene sequence: CDR1 MNHEY, CDR2 SMNVEV (reference sequence). The CDR3 DNA is TGTGCCAGCAGTTCCAGGGTCAGGAACGAGCAGTACTTC. Amino acid sequence: CASSSRVRNEQYF.

The chain is built from TRBV2 and TRBJ2-1; possible D gene TRBD1, 5 bases. Germline CDR1 and CDR2: SNHLY and FYNNEI. The CDR3 has 13 amino acids. V was cut by 7 bases and J by 10 bases, with 17 bases left in between. This CDR3 is CASNGRRGGEQFF. CDR3 DNA sequence: TGTGCCAGCAACGGCAGAAGGGGTGGCGAGCAGTTCTTC.

The chain is built from TRBV6-6 and TRBJ2-1; TRBD2 matches 7 bases. The length of the CDR3 is 17 residues. Germline values: CDR1 MNHNY, CDR2 SVGAGI (reference sequence). V lost 0 bases, J lost 4 bases, and 9 bases stayed unmatched. CDR3 coding DNA: TGTGCCAGCAGTTACTCTCCCAGGCTAGCGGCGTACAATGAGCAGTTCTTC. Translating gives CASSYSPRLAAYNEQFF.

This clonotype has a count of ten or more. The chain has TRBV29-1 and TRBJ2-1; D perhaps matches TRBD2 (6 bases). CDR3 size: 15 residues. V dropped 3 bases and J dropped 2 bases, with 14 bases sitting between them. CDR1 is SQVTM and CDR2 is ANQGSEA in the germline V gene. The CDR3 spells CSVDSGLPTYNEQFF. CDR3 DNA: TGCAGCGTTGATTCCGGACTACCTACCTACAATGAGCAGTTCTTC.

CDR3 nucleotides: TGCGCCAGCAGTGAAGCGGGAGGCATCGGGGAGCAGTACTTC. Translating it yields CASSEAGGIGEQYF. The chain joins TRBV10-2 to TRBJ2-7, with 9 bases that match TRBD2. The CDR3 spans 14 residues. Germline lookup yields CDR1 WSHSY and CDR2 SAAADI. The V segment lost 3 bases and the J segment 7 bases; nucleotides outside the gene matches: 7.

This clonotype showed up many times. The V and J genes are TRBV7-8 and TRBJ2-2; D is undetermined. The V gene lost 5 bases and the J gene lost 2 bases, with 6 bases spanning the gap. Germline V gene lookup returns CDR1 SGHVS and CDR2 FQNEAQ. The CDR3 totals 13 residues. CDR3 residues: CASSAINTGELFF. DNA for the CDR3: TGTGCCAGCAGCGCAATAAACACCGGGGAGCTGTTTTTT.